Sequencing of this T cell receptor beta chain was carried out in a study of identical twins. TCRdb passed the 5' RACE reads through MiXCR, listing each CDR3 protein once. The sample lists 600,000 to 800,000 distinct CDR3 sequences, around 20% occurring once. The V and J ends lost 3 bases and 1 base respectively, with 13 bases between them. Germline V gene data show CDR1 as SGHTS and CDR2 as YDEGEE. CDR3 size: 16 residues. These same records also appear under a second study, on T cells expressing NK-cell markers.

The V and J genes are TRBV5-8 and TRBJ2-2; D may be TRBD1 (6 bases). The sequencing input was PBMCs. This TCR came from a woman aged 18-30 years in good health. CDR3 in amino acids: CASSSRGWKNTGELFF. In DNA, the CDR3 is TGTGCCAGCAGCTCCAGGGGTTGGAAGAACACCGGGGAGCTGTTTTTT. Based on the CDR3 plus reference TRBV5-8 and TRBJ2-2, the full variable domain is EAGVTQSPTHLIKTRGQQATLRCSPISGHTSVYWYQQALGLGLQFLLWYDEGEERNRGNFPPRFSGRQFPNYSSELNVNALELEDSALYLCASSSRGWKNTGELFFGEGSRLTVL.